Below are 17 T cell receptor beta chains sequenced from a single sample in a study of blood T cell repertoires in COVID-19. Method: immunoSEQ multiplex PCR; TCRdb's copy keeps in-frame clones and lacks some. The sample lists about 120,000 clones; just over 85% were seen once. The specimen sequenced was peripheral blood. The receptors were sampled from a woman aged 45-65 years with active or convalescent COVID-19.

The chain employs TRBV24-1 and TRBJ2-2, with 7 positions matching TRBD1. V gave up 9 bases and J gave up 4 bases; unmatched junction bases: 7. The germline gives CDR1 KGHDR, CDR2 SFDVKD. The CDR3 consists of 14 residues. CDR3 coding DNA: TGTGCCACCGCCGGGACAGCCGGCACCGGGGAGCTGTTTTTT. It yields the protein CATAGTAGTGELFF.

V and J are TRBV7-8 and TRBJ1-2, with 10 bases lining up with TRBD1. The germline CDR1 and CDR2 sequences are SGHVS and FQNEAQ. V was pared by 4 bases and J by 10 bases, with 12 bases of the junction left unmatched. The CDR3 is 15 amino acids. The CDR3 DNA sequence: TGTGCCAGCAGCTCCTTCCGGGACAGGGGCGAGGACTACACCTTC. As protein: CASSSFRDRGEDYTF.

In regard to this clone: This sample also contains other DNA sequences that code for the same CDR3. The chain carries TRBV3-1 (or the pseudogene TRBV3-2) and TRBJ2-5; 14 bases map to TRBD2. The CDR3 has 16 residues. With 4 bases clipped from V and 1 base from J, the junction kept 2 bases outside the gene matches. CDR1 is LGHDT and CDR2 is YNNKEL in the germline V gene (reference sequence). CDR3 nucleotides: TGTGCCAGCAGCCCCGGACTAGCGGGAGGCCAAGAGACCCAGTACTTC. Encoded protein: CASSPGLAGGQETQYF.

The chain has TRBV27 and TRBJ1-2, with TRBD1 identical over 12 bases. V lost 0 bases and J lost 4; bases outside the gene matches: 12. Germline values: CDR1 MNHEY, CDR2 SMNVEV (reference sequence). This CDR3 contains 19 residues. The CDR3 sequence: CASSLSYTGTGGPGYGYTF. The CDR3 DNA is TGTGCCAGCAGTTTATCGTACACCGGGACAGGGGGCCCGGGCTATGGCTACACCTTC.

The gene calls are TRBV11-2 and TRBJ2-7, with TRBD1 matching over 9 bases. The CDR3 is 15 amino acids. Germline values: CDR1 SGHAT, CDR2 FQNNGV. V shed 3 bases, J shed 6 bases, and the junction held 9 bases outside the gene matches. For the CDR3, the DNA is TGTGCCAGCAGCTTTGCGGGACAGGGCCTGGGCGAGCAGTACTTC. It translates to CASSFAGQGLGEQYF.

This clone was observed a single time. V gene TRBV29-1 combines with J gene TRBJ1-2; 9 bases map to TRBD1. This CDR3 comprises 14 residues. The trim removed 6 bases at V and 2 bases at J, leaving 7 bases unmatched. The V gene's germline CDR1 is SQVTM and CDR2 ANQGSEA. DNA of the CDR3: TGCAGCGTCCCACAGGGGGCTGTCAACTATGGCTACACCTTC. Protein product: CSVPQGAVNYGYTF.

V usage is TRBV28 and J usage is TRBJ1-2; no clear D. The CDR3 has 14 residues. The V and J ends lost 5 bases and 7 bases respectively, with 17 bases between them. Germline lookup yields CDR1 MDHEN and CDR2 SYDVKM. The DNA of the CDR3 is TGTGCCAGCAGTATCCGGGGTAATCGGGCTGGCTACACCTTC. This translates into CASSIRGNRAGYTF.

The chain links TRBV10-3 to TRBJ1-2; TRBD1 might be the D (5 bases). The CDR3 runs to 13 residues. V was trimmed by 8 bases and J by 3 bases, leaving 13 bases between them. Germline V gene sequence: CDR1 ENHRY, CDR2 SYGVKD. For the CDR3, the DNA is TGTGCCATCTTGCAGGGAATTGACTATGGCTACACCTTC. This gives the protein CAILQGIDYGYTF.

The J gene is TRBJ2-2, the V gene TRBV28; D is possibly TRBD1 (5 bases). The CDR3 spans 17 residues. V lost 4 bases and J 0 bases, leaving 15 bases between the germline ends. CDR1 is MDHEN and CDR2 is SYDVKM in the germline V gene. The CDR3 bases are TGTGCCAGCAGTTACATTCTGACAGCCTCGAACACCGGGGAGCTGTTTTTT. Its translation: CASSYILTASNTGELFF. The full variable domain, with the rest looked up from reference TRBV28 and TRBJ2-2, is DVKVTQSSRYLVKRTGEKVFLECVQDMDHENMFWYRQDPGLGLRLIYFSYDVKMKEKGDIPEGYSVSREKKERFSLILESASTNQTSMYLCASSYILTASNTGELFFGEGSRLTVL.

This chain connects TRBV19 to TRBJ2-3; 8 bases agree with TRBD1. CDR1 LNHDA and CDR2 SQIVND come from the germline V gene (reference sequence). V shed 6 bases and J 2 bases; nucleotides not matched to a gene: 25. The CDR3 consists of 21 residues. The CDR3 loop is CASSRRTSGTGPLLTTDTQYF. CDR3 DNA: TGTGCCAGTAGCCGCCGAACCTCCGGGACAGGTCCCCTCCTCACCACAGATACGCAGTATTTT.

This clone appeared a few times. The chain recombines TRBV5-5 with TRBJ2-7; D might be TRBD1 (5 bases). The CDR3 is 14 amino acids. The V gene's germline CDR1 is SGHKS and CDR2 YYEKEE (reference sequence). V shed 5 bases and J shed 2 bases, with 14 bases lying between them. CDR3 residues: CASSSLGEAYEQYF. In nucleotides, the CDR3 is TGTGCCAGCAGTAGCTTAGGGGAAGCCTACGAGCAGTACTTC.

The V and J genes are TRBV15 and TRBJ2-3, with TRBD2 matching over 9 bases. The ends lost 1 base at V and 4 bases at J; junction bases unmatched: 9. CDR1 and CDR2 (germline): LNHNV, YYDKDF (reference sequence). The CDR3 covers 17 residues. The CDR3 reads CATSRGVSGSNADTQYF. The CDR3 nucleotides read TGTGCCACCAGCAGAGGGGTTAGCGGGAGTAACGCAGATACGCAGTATTTT. The whole variable domain, remainder taken from reference TRBV15 and TRBJ2-3, is DAMVIQNPRYQVTQFGKPVTLSCSQTLNHNVMYWYQQKSSQAPKLLFHYYDKDFNNEADTPDNFQSRRPNTSFCFLDIRSPGLGDTAMYLCATSRGVSGSNADTQYFGPGTRLTVL.

This chain joins TRBV7-9 and TRBJ2-5; 7 bases map to TRBD2. The V segment lost 1 base and the J segment 5 bases; nucleotides outside the gene matches: 13. The CDR3 is 17 residues long. Germline V gene lookup returns CDR1 SEHNR and CDR2 FQNEAQ (reference sequence). The CDR3 reads CASSLDPRRGKEETQYF. CDR3 nucleotides: TGTGCCAGCAGCTTAGACCCTAGGCGGGGGAAGGAGGAGACCCAGTACTTC.

This sequence joins TRBV18 and TRBJ2-1, with a weak D call TRBD2 (5 bases). The CDR3 runs to 16 residues. Germline CDR1 reads KGHSH; CDR2 reads LQKENI. Trimming left V 8 bases short and J 0 bases short, with 17 bases between. The CDR3 DNA sequence: TGTGCCAGCGCTAGCTCCCCACGGAGCTCCTACAATGAGCAGTTCTTC. Translating it yields CASASSPRSSYNEQFF.

This rearrangement joins TRBV6-5 to TRBJ1-3; D might be TRBD1 (5 bases). The germline V gene encodes CDR1 MNHEY and CDR2 SVGAGI. V was pared by 2 bases and J by 2 bases, with 10 bases between. This CDR3 region has 15 residues. CDR3 amino acids: CASSYRRAPGNTIYF. Written as DNA, the CDR3 is TGTGCCAGCAGTTACCGCAGGGCACCTGGAAACACCATATATTTT.

The chain employs TRBV7-2 and TRBJ2-4; D ambiguous. Germline lookup yields CDR1 SGHTA and CDR2 FQGNSA. The CDR3 totals 13 residues. V was clipped by 1 base and J by 5 bases, with 6 bases between them. CDR3 loop: CASSLVGQNIQYF. The CDR3 DNA is TGTGCCAGCAGCTTAGTCGGTCAAAACATTCAGTACTTC.

The V gene is TRBV5-5, the J gene TRBJ2-1; possibly TRBD1 for D (6 bases). CDR1 is SGHKS and CDR2 is YYEKEE in the germline V gene (reference sequence). The CDR3 runs to 18 residues. The V end lost 2 bases, the J end lost 8 bases, and 26 bases lay between the germline ends. Here the CDR3 reads CASSLTTYQGLYGDEQFF. CDR3 in DNA: TGTGCCAGCAGCTTAACAACGTATCAGGGGCTATATGGGGATGAGCAGTTCTTC.